Included here is one T cell receptor beta chain sequence, with context. The protocol was immunoSEQ multiplex PCR, while the TCRdb copy is restricted to in-frame clones and leaves out a portion. The sample records around 90,000 clones, about 90% being singletons. V was trimmed by 6 bases and J by 3 bases, leaving 10 bases between them. Germline V CDR1 and CDR2: MDHEN, SYDVKM. This CDR3 comprises 13 residues. The record originates from a study of T cell responses to AZD1222 COVID-19 vaccine. This TCR derives from an adult in good health. The sample consisted of peripheral blood, taken on day 0 of MenACWY control vaccination. This chain uses TRBV28 with TRBJ2-3; D is uncertain. This chain's CDR3 is CASRGIATDTQYF. DNA of the CDR3: TGTGCCAGCAGAGGAATAGCAACAGATACGCAGTATTTT. Looking up the rest from reference TRBV28 and TRBJ2-3 gives the full variable domain: DVKVTQSSRYLVKRTGEKVFLECVQDMDHENMFWYRQDPGLGLRLIYFSYDVKMKEKGDIPEGYSVSREKKERFSLILESASTNQTSMYLCASRGIATDTQYFGPGTRLTVL.